The source of this TCR beta chain is a study of T cell clonotyping in hematopoietic cell transplantation. Study-wide results and caveats: Pathologically expanded recipient clonotypes increased progressively from day 30 to day 180 as diversity fell.

Worth noting for this clone: Its antigen is unidentified.

Repertoires were generated with immunoSEQ multiplex PCR, while TCRdb's copy carries only in-frame clones and drops some. The sample shows tens of thousands of clones, 85% to 95% of them seen only once. V gave up 3 bases and J gave up 3 bases, with 11 bases separating them. The CDR3 loop spans 14 amino acids. The germline gives CDR1 SGHAT, CDR2 FQNNGV. The origin of this receptor is a woman between 45 and 65 years old in good health. Some clones in this sample may be carry-over from other donors' samples. V gene TRBV11-2 combines with J gene TRBJ1-2, with D unresolved. Material: peripheral blood mononuclear cells. Written as DNA, the CDR3 is TGTGCCAGCAGCTTGGCGGGGAGGGACTATGGCTACACCTTC. Residues: CASSLAGRDYGYTF.